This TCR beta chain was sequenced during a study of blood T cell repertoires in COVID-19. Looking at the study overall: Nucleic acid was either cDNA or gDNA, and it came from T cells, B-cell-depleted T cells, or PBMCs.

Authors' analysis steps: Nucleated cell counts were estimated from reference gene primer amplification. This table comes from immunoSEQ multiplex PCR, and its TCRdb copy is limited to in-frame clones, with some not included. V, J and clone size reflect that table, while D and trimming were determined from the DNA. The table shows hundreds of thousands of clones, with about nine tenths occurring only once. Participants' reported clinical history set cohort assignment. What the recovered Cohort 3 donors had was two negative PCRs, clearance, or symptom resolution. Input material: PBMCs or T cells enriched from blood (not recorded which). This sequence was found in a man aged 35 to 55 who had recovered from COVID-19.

The chain's CDR3 is CASSHYQGALGTGELFF. CDR3 sequence (DNA): TGTGCCAGCAGTCACTATCAGGGGGCACTGGGCACCGGGGAGCTGTTTTTT. The V and J genes are TRBV27 and TRBJ2-2; 8 bases map to TRBD1. Per the germline V gene, CDR1 is MNHEY and CDR2 is SMNVEV (reference sequence). Trimming removed 5 bases from V and 4 bases from J; junction bases left unmatched: 12. The CDR3 has 17 residues.